A single sample gave rise to the 8 T cell receptor beta chains below, sequenced in a study of shared clonotypes between healthy human individuals. Assay used: immunoSEQ multiplex PCR; TCRdb lists only in-frame clones, some missing. The sample has 2 million to 2.5 million clones; under 97% are singletons. The sequencing sample was made of naive CD4+ T cells sorted from blood. Regarding subset: CD45RA+ positively selected. These receptors were obtained from a man between 18 and 29 years old in good health.

The CDR3 DNA sequence: TGTGCCAGCAGCCCAACTAGCGGGACGAACACCGGGGAGCTGTTTTTT. As protein: CASSPTSGTNTGELFF. This chain joins TRBV11-2 and TRBJ2-2, with TRBD2 matching 10 bases. This CDR3 region has 16 residues. V shed 5 bases and J 0 bases; nucleotides not matched to a gene: 3. Per germline, CDR1 SGHAT and CDR2 FQNNGV. The full variable domain, with the rest looked up from reference TRBV11-2 and TRBJ2-2, is EAGVAQSPRYKIIEKRQSVAFWCNPISGHATLYWYQQILGQGPKLLIQFQNNGVVDDSQLPKDRFSAERLKGVDSTLKIQPAKLEDSAVYLCASSPTSGTNTGELFFGEGSRLTVL.

J is TRBJ2-1 and V is TRBV7-9, with 8 nucleotides matching TRBD1. V was pared by 4 bases and J by 0 bases, with 5 bases of the junction left unmatched. The CDR3 is 16 residues long. The germline CDR1 and CDR2 sequences are SEHNR and FQNEAQ (reference sequence). CDR3 region: CASSYTGGVSYNEQFF. The CDR3 DNA reads TGTGCCAGCAGCTACACAGGGGGTGTCTCCTACAATGAGCAGTTCTTC. Based on the CDR3 plus reference TRBV7-9 and TRBJ2-1, the full variable domain is DTGVSQNPRHKITKRGQNVTFRCDPISEHNRLYWYRQTLGQGPEFLTYFQNEAQLEKSRLLSDRFSAERPKGSFSTLEIQRTEQGDSAMYLCASSYTGGVSYNEQFFGPGTRLTVL.

The chain has TRBV19 and TRBJ2-3; 8 bases align to TRBD1. CDR3 length equals 14 residues. J gave up 1 base and V 5 bases, and 2 bases lay outside the gene matches. Germline V gene lookup returns CDR1 LNHDA and CDR2 SQIVND (reference sequence). CDR3 bases: TGTGCCAGTAGTGAACAGGGGGGCACAGATACGCAGTATTTT. This translates into CASSEQGGTDTQYF.

In the case of this clone: This sample also contains other DNA sequences that code for the same CDR3. This chain uses TRBV5-4 with TRBJ2-7, with TRBD2 matching 14 bases. In germline, CDR1 is SGHNT, CDR2 YYREEE (reference sequence). This CDR3 is 15 amino acids long. The V segment lost 4 bases and the J segment 2 bases; nucleotides outside the gene matches: 2. The CDR3 loop is CASSLGLAGAYEQYF. Here the CDR3 DNA reads TGTGCCAGCAGCCTGGGACTAGCGGGAGCCTACGAGCAGTACTTC.

J is TRBJ1-5 and V is TRBV19; TRBD1 might be the D (5 bases). The germline V gene has CDR1 LNHDA and CDR2 SQIVND (reference sequence). The CDR3 sequence is 15 residues long. V was shortened by 4 bases and J by 7 bases, with 17 bases between the two germline ends. The CDR3 here is CASSKGHTSGQPQHF. CDR3 nucleotides: TGTGCCAGTAGTAAGGGGCATACCTCTGGACAGCCCCAGCATTTT.

This rearrangement joins TRBV7-2 to TRBJ2-2, with D perhaps matching TRBD2 (5 bases). The CDR3 is 11 residues long. The V gene's germline CDR1 is SGHTA and CDR2 FQGNSA. Between the trimmed V and J ends, which lost 7 bases and 6 bases, there was a span of 6 bases. CDR3 DNA: TGTGCCAGCACCGGGGCCGGGGAGCTGTTTTTT. Translated, it gives CASTGAGELFF. The variable domain in full, completed from reference TRBV7-2 and TRBJ2-2, reads GAGVSQSPSNKVTEKGKDVELRCDPISGHTALYWYRQSLGQGLEFLIYFQGNSAPDKSGLPSDRFSAERTGGSVSTLTIQRTQQEDSAVYLCASTGAGELFFGEGSRLTVL.

The DNA of the CDR3 is TGTGCCAGCAGCTTTGACAGAAATGAGCAGTTCTTC. It encodes CASSFDRNEQFF. The chain combines TRBV5-4 with TRBJ2-1; tentatively, D is TRBD1 (5 bases). Germline V lookup: CDR1 SGHNT, CDR2 YYREEE (reference sequence). The CDR3 extends over 12 amino acids. The V end was cut by 2 bases, the J end by 7 bases, with 7 bases between.

Regarding this clone: The same CDR3 can be traced to other DNA sequences in this sample. The chain uses TRBV6-5 and TRBJ2-7; a weak D match, TRBD1 (5 bases). V lost 0 bases and J lost 2, with 8 bases in between. This CDR3 has 14 amino acids. Germline CDR1 MNHEY, CDR2 SVGAGI. The CDR3 nucleotides are TGTGCCAGCAGTTACTCAACAGGAACCTACGAGCAGTACTTC. Its protein product is CASSYSTGTYEQYF.